This T cell receptor (beta chain) derives from a study of cytomegalovirus exposure and HLA in healthy donors. The PCR was carried out with 60 Vbeta primers and 13 Jbeta primers. The protocol was immunoSEQ multiplex PCR, while the TCRdb copy is restricted to in-frame clones and leaves out a portion. The sample consists of about 160,000 clones, roughly 70% of them appearing once. V shed 6 bases and J shed 8 bases, with 12 bases lying between them. There are 11 residues in the CDR3. Germline V gene lookup returns CDR1 DFQATT and CDR2 SNEGSKA (reference sequence). The receptor was derived from a woman in her forties or fifties in good health and CMV-seropositive. Sequenced input: PBMCs. The chain has TRBV20-1 and TRBJ2-3; the D gene is possibly TRBD2 (6 bases). The CDR3 DNA is TGCAGTGCATATCTAGCGCCTACGCAGTATTTT. It encodes CSAYLAPTQYF.